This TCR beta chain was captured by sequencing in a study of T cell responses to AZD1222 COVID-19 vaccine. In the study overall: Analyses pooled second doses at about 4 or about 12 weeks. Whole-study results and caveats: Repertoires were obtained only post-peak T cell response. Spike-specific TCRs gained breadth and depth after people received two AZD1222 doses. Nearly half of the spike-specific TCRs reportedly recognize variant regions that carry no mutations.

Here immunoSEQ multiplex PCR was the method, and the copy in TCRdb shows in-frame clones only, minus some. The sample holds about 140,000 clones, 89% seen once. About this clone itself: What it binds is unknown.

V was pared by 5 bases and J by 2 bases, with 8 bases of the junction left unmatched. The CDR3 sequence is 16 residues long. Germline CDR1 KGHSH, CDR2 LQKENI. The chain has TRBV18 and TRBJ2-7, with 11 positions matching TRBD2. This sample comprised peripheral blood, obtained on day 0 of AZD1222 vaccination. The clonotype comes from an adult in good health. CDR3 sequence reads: CASSSSTSGAPYEQYF. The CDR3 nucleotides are TGTGCCAGCTCATCCTCGACTAGCGGGGCCCCCTACGAGCAGTACTTC.